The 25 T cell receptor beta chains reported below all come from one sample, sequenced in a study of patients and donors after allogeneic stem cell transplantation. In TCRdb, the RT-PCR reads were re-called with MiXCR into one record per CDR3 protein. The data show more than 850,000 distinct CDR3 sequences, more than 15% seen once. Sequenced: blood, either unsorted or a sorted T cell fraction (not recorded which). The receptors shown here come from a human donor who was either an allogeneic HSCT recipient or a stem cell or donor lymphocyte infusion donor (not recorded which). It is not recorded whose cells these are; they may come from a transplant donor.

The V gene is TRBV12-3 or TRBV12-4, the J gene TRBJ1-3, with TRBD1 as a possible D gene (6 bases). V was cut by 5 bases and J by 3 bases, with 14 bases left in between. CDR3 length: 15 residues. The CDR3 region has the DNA TGTGCCAGCAGTCCCACAGGGAAACGTGGAAACACCATATATTTT. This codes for CASSPTGKRGNTIYF.

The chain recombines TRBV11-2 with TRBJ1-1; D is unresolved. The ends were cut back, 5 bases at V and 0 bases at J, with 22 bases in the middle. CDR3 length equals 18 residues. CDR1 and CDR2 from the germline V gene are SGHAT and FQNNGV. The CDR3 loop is CASSPTTGRTLLNTEAFF. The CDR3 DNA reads TGTGCCAGCAGCCCGACGACCGGGCGAACCCTTTTGAACACTGAAGCTTTCTTT.

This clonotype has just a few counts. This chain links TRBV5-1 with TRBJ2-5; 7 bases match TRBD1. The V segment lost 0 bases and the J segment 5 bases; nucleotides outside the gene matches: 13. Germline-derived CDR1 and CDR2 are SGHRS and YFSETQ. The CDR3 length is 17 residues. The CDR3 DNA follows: TGCGCCAGCAGCTTGGTCGGCGACAGGGCCGTCGGGGAGACCCAGTACTTC. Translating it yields CASSLVGDRAVGETQYF.

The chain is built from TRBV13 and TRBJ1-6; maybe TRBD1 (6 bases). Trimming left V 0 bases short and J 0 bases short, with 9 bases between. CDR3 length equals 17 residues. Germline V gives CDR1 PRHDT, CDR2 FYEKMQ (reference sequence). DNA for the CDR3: TGTGCCAGCAGCTTAGGAGGGGGGAGCTCCTATAATTCACCCCTCCACTTT. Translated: CASSLGGGSSYNSPLHF.

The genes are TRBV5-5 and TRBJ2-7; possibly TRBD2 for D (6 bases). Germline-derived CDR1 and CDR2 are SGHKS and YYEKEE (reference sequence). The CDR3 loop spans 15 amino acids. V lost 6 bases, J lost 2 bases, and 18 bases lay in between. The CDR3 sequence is CASIPVAGPTYEQYF. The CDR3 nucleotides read TGTGCCAGCATCCCCGTCGCGGGACCAACCTACGAGCAGTACTTC.

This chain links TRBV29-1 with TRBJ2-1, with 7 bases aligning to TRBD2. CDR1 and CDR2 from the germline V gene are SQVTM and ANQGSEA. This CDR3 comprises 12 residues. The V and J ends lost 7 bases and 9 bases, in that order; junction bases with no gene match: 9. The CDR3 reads CSAVGGLAEQFF. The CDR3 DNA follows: TGCAGCGCGGTGGGAGGGCTCGCTGAGCAGTTCTTC.

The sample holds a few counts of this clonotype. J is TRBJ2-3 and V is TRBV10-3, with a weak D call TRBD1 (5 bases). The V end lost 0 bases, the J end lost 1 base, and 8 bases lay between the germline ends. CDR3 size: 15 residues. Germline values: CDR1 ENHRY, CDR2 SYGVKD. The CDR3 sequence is CAISESGVGTDTQYF. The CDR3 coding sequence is TGTGCCATCAGTGAGTCAGGGGTCGGCACAGATACGCAGTATTTT.

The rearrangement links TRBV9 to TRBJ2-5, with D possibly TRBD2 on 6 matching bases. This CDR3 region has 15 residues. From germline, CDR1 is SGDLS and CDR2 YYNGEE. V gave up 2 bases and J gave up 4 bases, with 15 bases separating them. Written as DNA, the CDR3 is TGTGCCAGCAGCGTCTCCGGGACTCCTCGAGAGACCCAGTACTTC. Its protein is CASSVSGTPRETQYF.

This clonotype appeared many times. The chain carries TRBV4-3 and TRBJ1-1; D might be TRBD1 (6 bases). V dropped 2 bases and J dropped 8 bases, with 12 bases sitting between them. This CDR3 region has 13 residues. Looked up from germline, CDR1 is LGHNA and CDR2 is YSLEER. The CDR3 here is CASSQWAGVEAFF. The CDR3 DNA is TGCGCCAGCAGCCAATGGGCAGGGGTAGAAGCTTTCTTT.

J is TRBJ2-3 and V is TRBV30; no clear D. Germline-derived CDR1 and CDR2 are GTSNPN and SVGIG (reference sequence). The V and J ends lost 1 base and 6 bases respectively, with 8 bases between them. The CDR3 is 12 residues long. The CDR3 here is CAWSAYSDTQYF. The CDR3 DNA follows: TGTGCCTGGAGTGCCTATTCGGATACGCAGTATTTT.

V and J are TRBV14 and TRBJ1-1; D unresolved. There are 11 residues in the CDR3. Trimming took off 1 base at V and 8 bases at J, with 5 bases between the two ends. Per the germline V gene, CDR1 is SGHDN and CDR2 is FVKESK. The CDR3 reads CASSQGPEAFF. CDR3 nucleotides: TGTGCCAGCAGCCAAGGACCCGAAGCTTTCTTT.

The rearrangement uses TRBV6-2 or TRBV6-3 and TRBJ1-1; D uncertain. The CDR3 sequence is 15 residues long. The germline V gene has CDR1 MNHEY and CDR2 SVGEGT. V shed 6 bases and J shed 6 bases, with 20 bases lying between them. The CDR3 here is CASSASLRPQAEAFF. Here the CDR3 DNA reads TGTGCCAGCAGCGCGAGTTTGAGGCCCCAGGCTGAAGCTTTCTTT.

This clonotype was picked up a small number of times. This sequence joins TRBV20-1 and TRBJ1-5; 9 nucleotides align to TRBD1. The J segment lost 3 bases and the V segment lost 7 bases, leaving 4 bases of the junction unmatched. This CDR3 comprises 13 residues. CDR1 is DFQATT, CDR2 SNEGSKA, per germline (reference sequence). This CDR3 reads CSGGDRDNQPQHF. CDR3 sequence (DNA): TGCAGTGGGGGGGACAGGGACAATCAGCCCCAGCATTTT.

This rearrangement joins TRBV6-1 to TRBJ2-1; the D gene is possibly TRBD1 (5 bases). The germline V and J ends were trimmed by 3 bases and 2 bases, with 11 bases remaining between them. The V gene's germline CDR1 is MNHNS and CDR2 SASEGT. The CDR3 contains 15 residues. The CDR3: CASSEKGQPYNEQFF. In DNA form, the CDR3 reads TGTGCCAGCAGTGAGAAGGGGCAGCCCTACAATGAGCAGTTCTTC.

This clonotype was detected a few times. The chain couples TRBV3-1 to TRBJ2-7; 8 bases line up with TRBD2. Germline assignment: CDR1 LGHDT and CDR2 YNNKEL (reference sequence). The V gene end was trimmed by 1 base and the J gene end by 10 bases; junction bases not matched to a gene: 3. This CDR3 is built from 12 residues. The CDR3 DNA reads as TGTGCCAGCAGCCAAGCAACTAGCGGACAGTACTTC. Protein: CASSQATSGQYF.

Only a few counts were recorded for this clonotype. The CDR3 region has the DNA TGTGCCACCAGCAGACCCGGGACTAACTATGGCTACACCTTC. Encoded protein: CATSRPGTNYGYTF. The gene calls are TRBV15 and TRBJ1-2; the D is unclear. Germline CDR1 LNHNV, CDR2 YYDKDF (reference sequence). The V end lost 2 bases, the J end lost 0 bases, and 7 bases lay between the germline ends. There are 14 residues in the CDR3.

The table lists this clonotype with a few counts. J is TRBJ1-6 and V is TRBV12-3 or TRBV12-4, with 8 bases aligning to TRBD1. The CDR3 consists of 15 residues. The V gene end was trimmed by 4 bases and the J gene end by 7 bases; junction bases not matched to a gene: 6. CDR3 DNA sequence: TGTGCCAGCAGTTCAAACCGGGACAGGAATTCACCCCTCCACTTT. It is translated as CASSSNRDRNSPLHF.

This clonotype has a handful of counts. CDR3 loop: CASRETGRTETQYF. The CDR3 nucleotides read TGCGCCAGCAGGGAGACAGGGCGCACGGAGACCCAGTACTTC. This sequence joins TRBV5-1 and TRBJ2-5, with 7 bases fitting TRBD1. V shed 5 bases, J shed 5 bases, and the junction held 9 bases outside the gene matches. Germline CDR1 is SGHRS and CDR2 is YFSETQ. The CDR3 is made up of 14 amino acids.

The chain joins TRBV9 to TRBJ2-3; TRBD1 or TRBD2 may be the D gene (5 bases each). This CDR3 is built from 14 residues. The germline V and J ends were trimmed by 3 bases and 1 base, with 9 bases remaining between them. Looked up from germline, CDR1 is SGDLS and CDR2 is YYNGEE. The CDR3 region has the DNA TGTGCCAGCAGCGGGGGCGGGCGCACAGATACGCAGTATTTT. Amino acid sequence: CASSGGGRTDTQYF.

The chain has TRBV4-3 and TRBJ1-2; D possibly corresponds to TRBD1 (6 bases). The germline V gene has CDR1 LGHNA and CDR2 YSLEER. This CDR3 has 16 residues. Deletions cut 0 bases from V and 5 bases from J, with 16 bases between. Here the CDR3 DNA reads TGCGCCAGCAGCCAAGATGGAGGGGGAAGTGGTTATGGCTACACCTTC. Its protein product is CASSQDGGGSGYGYTF.

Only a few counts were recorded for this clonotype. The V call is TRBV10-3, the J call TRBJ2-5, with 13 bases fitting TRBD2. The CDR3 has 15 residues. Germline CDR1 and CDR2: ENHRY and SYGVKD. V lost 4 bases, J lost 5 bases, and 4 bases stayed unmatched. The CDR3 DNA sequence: TGTGCCATCAGTGGACTAGCGGGAGGAAAGGAGACCCAGTACTTC. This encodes CAISGLAGGKETQYF.

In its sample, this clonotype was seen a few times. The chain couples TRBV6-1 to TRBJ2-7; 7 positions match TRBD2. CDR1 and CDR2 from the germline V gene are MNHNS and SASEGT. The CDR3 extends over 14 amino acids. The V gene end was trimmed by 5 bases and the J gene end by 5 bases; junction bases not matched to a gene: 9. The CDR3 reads CASSPGVAGNEQYF. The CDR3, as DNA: TGTGCCAGCAGTCCCGGGGTAGCGGGCAACGAGCAGTACTTC.

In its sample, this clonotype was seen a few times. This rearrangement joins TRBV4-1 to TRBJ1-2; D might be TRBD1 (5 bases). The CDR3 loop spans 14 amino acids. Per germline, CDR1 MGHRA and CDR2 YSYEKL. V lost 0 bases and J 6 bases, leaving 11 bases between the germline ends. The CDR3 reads CASSQDKGGDGYTF. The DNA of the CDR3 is TGCGCCAGCAGCCAAGATAAGGGAGGGGATGGCTACACCTTC.

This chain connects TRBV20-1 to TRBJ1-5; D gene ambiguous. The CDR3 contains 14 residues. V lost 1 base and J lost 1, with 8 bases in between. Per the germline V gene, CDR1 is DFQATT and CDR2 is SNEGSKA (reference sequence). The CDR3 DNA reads TGCAGTGCTAGAGGGCGGGCAAGCAATCAGCCCCAGCATTTT. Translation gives CSARGRASNQPQHF.

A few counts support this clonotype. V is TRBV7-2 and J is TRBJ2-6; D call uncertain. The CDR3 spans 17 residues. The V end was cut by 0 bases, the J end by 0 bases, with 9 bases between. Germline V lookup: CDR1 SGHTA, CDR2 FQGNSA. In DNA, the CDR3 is TGTGCCAGCAGCTTAGCTGGCGGCAACTCTGGGGCCAACGTCCTGACTTTC. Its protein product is CASSLAGGNSGANVLTF.